This TCR beta chain was sequenced during a study of cytomegalovirus exposure and HLA in healthy donors. With 60 Vbeta and 13 Jbeta primers, the PCR was carried out. The protocol was immunoSEQ multiplex PCR, while the TCRdb copy is restricted to in-frame clones and leaves out a portion. The sample shows approximately 220,000 clones, over 60% of them seen only once. Germline CDR1 and CDR2: SGHNT and YENEEA. The V end lost 5 bases, the J end lost 1 base, and 8 bases lay between the germline ends. This CDR3 comprises 14 residues. The sequenced sample was PBMCs. The clonotype comes from a man in his late teens or twenties in good health and CMV-seronegative. The chain employs TRBV11-3 and TRBJ2-2; weak D call: TRBD1 (6 bases). The DNA of the CDR3 is TGTGCCAGCAGCCGGACAGAGAACACCGGGGAGCTGTTTTTT. Translating gives CASSRTENTGELFF. Drawing the rest from reference TRBV11-3 and TRBJ2-2, the complete variable domain is EAGVVQSPRYKIIEKKQPVAFWCNPISGHNTLYWYLQNLGQGPELLIRYENEEAVDDSQLPKDRFSAERLKGVDSTLKIQPAELGDSAVYLCASSRTENTGELFFGEGSRLTVL.